What follows describes a single T cell receptor beta chain. Its antigen is unidentified. The protocol was immunoSEQ multiplex PCR, while the TCRdb copy is restricted to in-frame clones and leaves out a portion. The table has approximately 83,000 clones, around 90% seen once. This record comes from a study of T cells in localized non-small cell lung cancer. The V end was cut by 3 bases, the J end by 3 bases, with 3 bases between. Germline CDR1 SNHLY, CDR2 FYNNEI. The CDR3 loop spans 12 amino acids. Overall study results and limits: Adjacent lung was found to contain a median approximately 60 of the top 100 tumor clones. Uninvolved adjacent lung had higher T cell clonality than tumor and all other tissues. A higher density of T cells in blood coincided with extended overall survival.

The receptor's source is a woman aged 35 to 75 with stage I squamous cell lung carcinoma. Sequenced here: peripheral blood, sampled before any cancer treatment. The chain links TRBV2 to TRBJ2-1; no clear D gene. The CDR3 loop reads CASSDSYNEQFF. The CDR3 bases are TGTGCCAGCAGTGACAGCTACAATGAGCAGTTCTTC.